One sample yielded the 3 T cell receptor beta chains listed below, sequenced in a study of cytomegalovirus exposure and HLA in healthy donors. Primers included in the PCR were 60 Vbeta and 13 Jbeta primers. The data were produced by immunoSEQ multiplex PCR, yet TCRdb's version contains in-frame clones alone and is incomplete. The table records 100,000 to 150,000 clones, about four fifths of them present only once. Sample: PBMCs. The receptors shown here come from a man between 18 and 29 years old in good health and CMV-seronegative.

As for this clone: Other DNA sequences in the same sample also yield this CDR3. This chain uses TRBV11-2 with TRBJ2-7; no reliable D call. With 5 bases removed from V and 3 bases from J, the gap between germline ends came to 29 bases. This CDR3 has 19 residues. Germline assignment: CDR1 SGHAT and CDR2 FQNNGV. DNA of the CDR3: TGTGCCAGCAGCCCCCAAGGTATGGCACCTCCAGGATCTTACTACGAGCAGTACTTC. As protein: CASSPQGMAPPGSYYEQYF.

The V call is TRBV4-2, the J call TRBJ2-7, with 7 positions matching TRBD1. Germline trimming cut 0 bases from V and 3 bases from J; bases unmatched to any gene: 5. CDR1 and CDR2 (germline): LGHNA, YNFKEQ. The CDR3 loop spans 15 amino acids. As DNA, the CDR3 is TGTGCCAGCAGCCAAGAAAGGGACAGCGTCTACGAGCAGTACTTC. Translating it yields CASSQERDSVYEQYF.

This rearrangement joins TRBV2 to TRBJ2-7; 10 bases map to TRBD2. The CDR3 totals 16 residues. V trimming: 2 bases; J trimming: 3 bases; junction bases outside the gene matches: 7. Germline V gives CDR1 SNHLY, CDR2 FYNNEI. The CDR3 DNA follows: TGTGCCAGCAGTGAACCACAGAGCGGGGGGGACTACGAGCAGTACTTC. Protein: CASSEPQSGGDYEQYF.